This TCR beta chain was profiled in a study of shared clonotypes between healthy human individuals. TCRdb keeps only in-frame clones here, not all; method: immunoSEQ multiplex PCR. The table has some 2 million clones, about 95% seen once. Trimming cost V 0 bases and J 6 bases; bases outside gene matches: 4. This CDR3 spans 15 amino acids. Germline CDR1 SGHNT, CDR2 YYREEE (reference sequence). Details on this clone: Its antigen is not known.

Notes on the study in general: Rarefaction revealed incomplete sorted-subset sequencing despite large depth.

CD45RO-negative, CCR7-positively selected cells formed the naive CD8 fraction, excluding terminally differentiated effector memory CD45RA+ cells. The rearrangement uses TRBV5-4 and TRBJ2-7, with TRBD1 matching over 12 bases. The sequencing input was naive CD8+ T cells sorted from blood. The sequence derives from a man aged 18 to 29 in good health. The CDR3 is CASSLGPGQGAEQYF. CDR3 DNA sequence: TGTGCCAGCAGCTTGGGGCCGGGACAGGGGGCCGAGCAGTACTTC. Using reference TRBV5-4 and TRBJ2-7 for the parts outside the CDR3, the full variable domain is ETGVTQSPTHLIKTRGQQVTLRCSSQSGHNTVSWYQQALGQGPQFIFQYYREEENGRGNFPPRFSGLQFPNYSSELNVNALELDDSALYLCASSLGPGQGAEQYFGPGTRLTVT.